The clone carrying this TCR beta chain occurred once. Antigen specificity is unknown. A second PCR, run for roughly 7 to 12 cycles, used a sample-barcoded 5' primer plus a J-beta primer mix. TCRdb redid the calling of the 5' RACE reads with MiXCR, one entry per CDR3 protein. The profile shows about 1,500,000 distinct CDR3 sequences, over 25% of them singletons. This CDR3 region has 13 residues. CDR1 is LNHDA, CDR2 SQIVND, per germline (reference sequence). With 5 bases removed from V and 5 bases from J, the gap between germline ends came to 12 bases. The data derive from a study of blood T cells in healthy people across ages. Study background: About one barcoded beta molecule was captured per two T cells (by template switching). Study-wide findings and caveats: Roughly linearly, TCR beta diversity per million T cells fell as age increased.

The source is a woman aged 30 to 39 in good health. Sequenced sample: blood. V is TRBV19 and J is TRBJ2-5; no reliable D call. Written as DNA, the CDR3 is TGTGCCAGTAGTCCAAACCCTACCGAGACCCAGTACTTC. This encodes CASSPNPTETQYF.